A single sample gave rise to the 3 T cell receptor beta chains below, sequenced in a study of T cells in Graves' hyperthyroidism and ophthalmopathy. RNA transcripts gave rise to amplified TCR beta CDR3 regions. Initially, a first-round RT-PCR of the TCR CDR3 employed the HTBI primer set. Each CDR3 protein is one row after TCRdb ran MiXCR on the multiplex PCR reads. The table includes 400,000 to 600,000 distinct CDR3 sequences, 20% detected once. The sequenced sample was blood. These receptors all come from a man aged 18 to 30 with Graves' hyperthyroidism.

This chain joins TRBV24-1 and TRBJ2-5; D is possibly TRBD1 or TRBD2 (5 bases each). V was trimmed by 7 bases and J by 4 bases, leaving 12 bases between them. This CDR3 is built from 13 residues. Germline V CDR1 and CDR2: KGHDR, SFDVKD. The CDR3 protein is CATRGTDGETQYF. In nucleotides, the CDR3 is TGTGCCACCAGAGGGACGGACGGAGAGACCCAGTACTTC.

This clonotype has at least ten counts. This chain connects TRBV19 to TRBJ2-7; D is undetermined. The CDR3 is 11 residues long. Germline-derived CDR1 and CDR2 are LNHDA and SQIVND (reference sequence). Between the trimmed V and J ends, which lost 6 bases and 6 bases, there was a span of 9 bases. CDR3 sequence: CASSPLIEQYF. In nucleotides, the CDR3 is TGTGCCAGTAGCCCCTTGATCGAGCAGTACTTC.

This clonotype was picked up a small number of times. The CDR3 sequence: CASSGPRGGTEAFF. In nucleotides, the CDR3 is TGTGCCAGCAGCGGCCCCAGGGGGGGAACTGAAGCTTTCTTT. This chain joins TRBV9 and TRBJ1-1; 7 bases line up with TRBD1. The V segment lost 3 bases and the J segment 5 bases; nucleotides outside the gene matches: 7. The CDR3 is made up of 14 amino acids. Germline V gives CDR1 SGDLS, CDR2 YYNGEE.